This entry features one TCR beta chain sequence. What it recognizes is unknown. This entry comes from a study of shared clonotypes between healthy human individuals. The data were produced by immunoSEQ multiplex PCR, yet TCRdb's version contains in-frame clones alone and is incomplete. The sample contains some 1.1 million clones, roughly 80% of which appear only once. Study-wide findings and caveats: With four donors compared, around 5% of naive CD4 clonotypes were shared.

Sequenced input: memory CD4+ T cells from PBMCs. The sample's subset: CD45RA-negative fraction. This receptor was identified in a man between 18 and 29 years old in good health. Some clones in this sample may be carry-over from other donors' samples.

As DNA, the CDR3 is TGTGCCAGCAGTTACGGAGGAAACTACGAGCAGTACTTC. It is translated as CASSYGGNYEQYF. V usage is TRBV6-5 and J usage is TRBJ2-7; weak D call: TRBD2 (5 bases). The germline V and J ends were trimmed by 2 bases and 3 bases, with 8 bases remaining between them. CDR3 length: 13 residues. Per the germline V gene, CDR1 is MNHEY and CDR2 is SVGAGI.